The 8 T cell receptor beta chains given below trace back to one sample, sequenced in a study of response to subunit inactivated influenza vaccine. MiXCR was run by TCRdb on the RT-PCR reads, yielding one entry per CDR3 protein. The sample lists about 780,000 distinct CDR3 sequences, around 20% occurring once. The sample in question was PBMCs from blood, obtained around 5 days after vaccination. These receptors were taken from a man aged 45-65 years who received an inactivated influenza vaccine.

The V and J genes are TRBV6-2 or TRBV6-3 and TRBJ2-7; 8 bases match TRBD1. The ends lost 4 bases at V and 5 bases at J; junction bases unmatched: 4. From germline, CDR1 is MNHEY and CDR2 SVGEGT. The CDR3 has 13 amino acids. CDR3 DNA: TGTGCCAGCAGTTCAGGGGGCTGGGACGAGCAGTACTTC. It specifies CASSSGGWDEQYF.

This clonotype was found a few times. This sequence joins TRBV28 and TRBJ2-1, with unresolved D. CDR3 size: 15 residues. Germline-derived CDR1 and CDR2 are MDHEN and SYDVKM. V was cut by 5 bases and J by 1 base, with 12 bases left in between. Here the CDR3 DNA reads TGTGCCAGCAGTCCCACCGTTTTATCCTACAATGAGCAGTTCTTC. Translating it yields CASSPTVLSYNEQFF.

This clonotype has just a few counts. This chain joins TRBV20-1 and TRBJ2-1, with TRBD2 matching over 13 bases. Germline CDR1 and CDR2: DFQATT and SNEGSKA (reference sequence). The CDR3 length is 16 residues. The CDR3 sequence is CIGRGRTSGSYNEQFF. CDR3 DNA sequence: TGCATCGGTAGGGGCCGGACTAGCGGGAGCTACAATGAGCAGTTCTTC.

The genes are TRBV12-3 or TRBV12-4 and TRBJ1-6; 10 positions match TRBD1. The CDR3 has 16 amino acids. Trimming at V came to 6 bases and at J to 0 bases, leaving 2 bases not matched to a gene. CDR3: CASRTGGSSYNSPLHF. The CDR3 DNA reads TGTGCCAGCAGGACAGGGGGCAGCTCCTATAATTCACCCCTCCACTTT.

This clonotype has at least ten counts. The J gene is TRBJ2-3, the V gene TRBV20-1; the D is unclear. Germline-derived CDR1 and CDR2 are DFQATT and SNEGSKA (reference sequence). The CDR3 is 11 amino acids. Trimming stripped 6 bases from V and 6 bases from J, with 10 bases between. CDR3 in DNA: TGCAGTGCATCTAGAAGGGATACGCAGTATTTT. Its protein is CSASRRDTQYF.

This clonotype was recorded a few times. The rearrangement joins TRBV20-1 to TRBJ2-3; D remains ambiguous. CDR1 is DFQATT and CDR2 is SNEGSKA in the germline V gene (reference sequence). CDR3 size: 14 residues. V lost 3 bases and J 0 bases, leaving 10 bases between the germline ends. CDR3 sequence (DNA): TGCAGTGCTAGTTTTAAGGGTAGCACAGATACGCAGTATTTT. Its translation is CSASFKGSTDTQYF.

A few counts support this clonotype. The V and J genes are TRBV6-5 and TRBJ2-4; 7 bases map to TRBD2. This CDR3 has 15 amino acids. Germline CDR1 reads MNHEY; CDR2 reads SVGAGI. The trim removed 5 bases at V and 0 bases at J, leaving 4 bases unmatched. The CDR3 loop is CASSTSALAKNIQYF. The DNA for the CDR3 is TGTGCCAGCAGTACTAGCGCTCTAGCCAAAAACATTCAGTACTTC.

This clonotype is a singleton in its sample. The chain links TRBV4-3 to TRBJ2-1; tentatively, D is TRBD1 (6 bases). CDR3 length equals 16 residues. V shed 2 bases and J shed 4 bases, with 15 bases lying between them. Per germline, CDR1 LGHNA and CDR2 YSLEER. CDR3 protein: CASSQSGQWGYNEQFF. The CDR3 coding sequence is TGCGCCAGCAGCCAATCCGGACAGTGGGGGTACAATGAGCAGTTCTTC.